This T cell receptor beta chain was retrieved from a study of CD8+ T cells in alopecia areata. Study results and caveats: Lesional scalp displayed greater clonality than normal scalp, most notably in alopecia totalis/universalis. Among patients, TCR sharing was less clear than in mice, a difference possibly due in part to HLA diversity in the patient population.

This clone was counted only a few times. Its target is not known. V lost 4 bases to trimming and J lost 5 bases, with 5 bases between them. CDR1 is SNHLY, CDR2 FYNNEI, per germline. The CDR3 contains 11 residues. Once RNA had been extracted, it was reverse transcribed into cDNA to act as the sequencing template. TCRdb's copy holds only in-frame clones and misses some; the assay was immunoSEQ multiplex PCR. Of 90,000 to 100,000 clones listed, under 45% are singletons. The clonotype comes from a human donor with alopecia areata. The chain links TRBV2 to TRBJ1-2; D uncertain. Material: CD4+ T cells sorted from blood. The CDR3 DNA reads as TGTGCCAGCAGTGCCGGGTATGGCTACACCTTC. Translating it yields CASSAGYGYTF.